This T cell receptor beta chain stems from a study of T cell repertoires in cytomegalovirus infection. As for the study in general: Selection of CMV epitopes for the study included recently identified HLA-C-restricted and well-studied HLA-B-restricted ones.

Details on this clonotype: Its matching antigen is unknown.

Germline CDR1 and CDR2: SGHRS and YFSETQ. The CDR3 has 17 amino acids. V lost 1 base, J lost 3 bases, and 19 bases lay in between. TCRdb independently ran MiXCR on the reads; one entry per CDR3 protein. The sample holds 750,000 to 900,000 distinct CDR3 sequences, 25% to 35% seen once. This TCR was sampled from a human donor in good health (CMV status not recorded). Some clones in this sample may be carry-over from other donors' samples. The input for sequencing was cultured CD8+ T cells from PBMCs, taken from culture after CMV antigen stimulation. The chain employs TRBV5-1 and TRBJ1-1; TRBD1 is a possible D gene (6 bases). CDR3 sequence (DNA): TGCGCCAGCAGCTTGCCGCAGGGGCTGCGCCCGGACACTGAAGCTTTCTTT. Encoded protein: CASSLPQGLRPDTEAFF.